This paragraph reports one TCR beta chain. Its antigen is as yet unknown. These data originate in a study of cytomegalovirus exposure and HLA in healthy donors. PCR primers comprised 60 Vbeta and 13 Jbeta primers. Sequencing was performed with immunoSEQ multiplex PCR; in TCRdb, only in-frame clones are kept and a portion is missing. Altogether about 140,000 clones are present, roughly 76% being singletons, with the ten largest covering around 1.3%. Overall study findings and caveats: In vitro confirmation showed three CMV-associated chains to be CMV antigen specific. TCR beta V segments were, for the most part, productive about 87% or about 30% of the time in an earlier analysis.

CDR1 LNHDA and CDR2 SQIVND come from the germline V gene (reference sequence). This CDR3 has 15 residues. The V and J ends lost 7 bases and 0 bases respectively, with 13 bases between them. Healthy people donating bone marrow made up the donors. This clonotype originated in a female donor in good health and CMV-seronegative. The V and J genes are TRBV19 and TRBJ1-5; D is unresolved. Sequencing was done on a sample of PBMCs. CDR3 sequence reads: CASTTEAYSNQPQHF. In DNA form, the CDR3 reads TGTGCCAGTACGACGGAGGCATATAGCAATCAGCCCCAGCATTTT.